Listed below are T cell receptor beta chains from one sample, sequenced in a study of blood T cell repertoires in COVID-19. Here immunoSEQ multiplex PCR was the method, and the copy in TCRdb shows in-frame clones only, minus some. The sample includes about 270,000 clones, 88% seen only once; the top ten take approximately 4%. What was sequenced was peripheral blood. The receptors here all came from a man in his 60s who had recovered from COVID-19. Both conserved end residues are part of each CDR3. Fields, in order: J gene, V gene, clone size, CDR3 protein. The size of a clone is reported for some rows only, either as once, few or many, or as a class for expanded clones.

>TRBJ2-7|TRBV5-1|.
CASSGTGGASYEQYF
>TRBJ2-2|TRBV7-9|once
CASSLDRAGELFF
>TRBJ2-7|TRBV6-2/TRBV6-3|.
CASSRSGGNYEQYF
>TRBJ1-6|TRBV2|once
CASRSGTDNSPLHF
>TRBJ1-4|TRBV19|.
CASRGGSSTNEKLFF
>TRBJ2-1|TRBV3-1/TRBV3-2|.
CASSQPGNYESVQFF
>TRBJ1-2|TRBV19|.
CASTLRQGLRGVYGYTF
>TRBJ1-4|TRBV29-1|.
CSVVLDMVTNEKLFF
>TRBJ2-7|TRBV11-2|.
CASSQSANHEQYF
>TRBJ1-4|TRBV19|once
CASSIGATLRVNEKLFF
>TRBJ1-2|TRBV6-5|.
CASSYSMGQDPYGYTF
>TRBJ1-2|TRBV5-1|.
CASSLGGGGYTF
>TRBJ2-7|TRBV9|.
CASSALTGSGEQYF
>TRBJ2-2|TRBV5-1|.
CASSLPGASNTGELFF
>TRBJ2-2|TRBV7-2|.
CASSFRGTSNTGELFF
>TRBJ2-3|TRBV29-1|.
CSVETGLGTDTQYF
>TRBJ1-1|TRBV7-9|.
CASSRNRGVSTEAFF
>TRBJ1-2|TRBV7-8|once
CASSLNSGRGNWPINYGYTF
>TRBJ2-7|TRBV20-1|.
CSASKVRGGYEQYF
>TRBJ1-6|TRBV5-1|.
CASSQGGTDFGSPLHF
>TRBJ2-2|TRBV19|.
CASGKGSDTGELFF
>TRBJ1-6|TRBV5-1|.
CASSLSGNLYNSPLHF
>TRBJ2-7|TRBV5-1|.
CASRGGTQLNYEQYF
>TRBJ2-7|TRBV12-3/TRBV12-4|.
CASSLILYEQYF
>TRBJ1-2|TRBV12-3/TRBV12-4|.
CASHRGPYGYTF
>TRBJ2-5|TRBV11-1|.
CATTLGGAGQETQYF
>TRBJ1-3|TRBV7-2|once
CASSLHQQARSGNTIYF
>TRBJ2-3|TRBV7-3|.
CASSPDRGQGDTQYF
>TRBJ1-1|TRBV11-2|.
CASSSGSVNTEAFF
>TRBJ1-5|TRBV6-6|.
CASTSGTENQPQHF
>TRBJ1-6|TRBV5-6|.
CASSATGRWNSPLHF
>TRBJ2-7|TRBV14|.
CASSQAGRDSSYEQYF
>TRBJ2-5|TRBV6-1|.
CASLTPTGGTETQYF
>TRBJ2-5|TRBV11-2|.
CASSLGTGGETQYF
>TRBJ2-5|TRBV7-7|.
CASSLARGRDETQYF
>TRBJ1-2|TRBV6-6|.
CASTRSAPTWLEGQGGYTF
>TRBJ1-4|TRBV3-1/TRBV3-2|.
CASGGQGGKLFF
>TRBJ2-7|TRBV19|.
CASSILSANGYEQYF
>TRBJ1-2|TRBV12-3/TRBV12-4|.
CASKITGAWGYTF
>TRBJ1-1|TRBV2|.
CANNYRVNTEAFF
>TRBJ2-7|TRBV5-4|.
CASSFDNYEQYF
>TRBJ1-2|TRBV24-1|few
CATSDLRGYGYTF
>TRBJ2-5|TRBV11-2|.
CASSFGTIYQETQYF
>TRBJ2-5|TRBV18|once
CASSPYEGHTKETQYF
>TRBJ2-3|TRBV10-1|.
CASSERTGGTDTQYF
>TRBJ1-2|TRBV29-1|.
CSVDKDRAQDSYGYTF
>TRBJ1-1|TRBV6-1|.
CASSVDTNTEAFF
>TRBJ1-2|TRBV20-1|.
CSARELHRRAF
>TRBJ1-2|TRBV10-3|.
CAINPSGVDGYTF
>TRBJ2-1|TRBV12-5|.
CASGLENEQFF
>TRBJ1-1|TRBV7-2|.
CASSSYRSTNTEAFF
>TRBJ1-1|TRBV12-3/TRBV12-4|.
CASSIYTEAFF
>TRBJ2-2|TRBV2|.
CASSESPTVGELFF
>TRBJ2-1|TRBV9|.
CASSVLGQGARNEQFF
>TRBJ1-1|TRBV2|.
CASREGQGLKGTEAFF